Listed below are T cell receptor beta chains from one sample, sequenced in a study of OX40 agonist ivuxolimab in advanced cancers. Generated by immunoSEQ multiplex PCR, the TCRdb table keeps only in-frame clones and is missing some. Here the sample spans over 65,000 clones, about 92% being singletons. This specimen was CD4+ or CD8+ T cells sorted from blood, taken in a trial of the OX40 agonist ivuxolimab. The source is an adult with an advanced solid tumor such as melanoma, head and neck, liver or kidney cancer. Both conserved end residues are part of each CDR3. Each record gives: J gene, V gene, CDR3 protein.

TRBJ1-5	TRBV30	CAWSPTGKEAQPQHF
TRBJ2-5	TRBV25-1	CASSGRDSYETQYF
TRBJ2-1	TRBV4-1	CASSQHFSGQKYQEQFF
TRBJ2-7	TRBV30	CAWSVFTDSYQYF
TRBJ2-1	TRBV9	CASSVGLAGHNEQFF
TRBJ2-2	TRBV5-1	CASSLIGPGELFF
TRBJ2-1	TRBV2	CASRRLAGGREQFF
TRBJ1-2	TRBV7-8	CASSLPGQGELSGYTF
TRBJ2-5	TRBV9	CASSYGTSGRGLETQYF
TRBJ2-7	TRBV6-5	CASSYSGLAGSYEQYF
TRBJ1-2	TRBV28	CASSLGDRNGYTF
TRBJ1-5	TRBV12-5	CASGLVARQGAGQPQHF
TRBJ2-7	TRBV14	CASAGTLTYEQYF
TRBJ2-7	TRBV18	CASSLSDSREQYF
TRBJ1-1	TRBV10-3	CAISPGQGSQNTEAFF
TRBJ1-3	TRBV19	CASSIGLLAGNTIYF
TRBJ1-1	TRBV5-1	CASSSILGGRNTEAFF
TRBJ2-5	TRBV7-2	CASSPIRGFQETQYF
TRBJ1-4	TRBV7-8	CASSSYRDSEKLFF
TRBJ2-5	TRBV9	CASSVRPRSESGGETQYF
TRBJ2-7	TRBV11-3	CASSLIPGLGGEQYF
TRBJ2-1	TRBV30	CAWSDDPRHEQFF
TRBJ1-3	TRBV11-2	CAITKAGGRSGNTIYF
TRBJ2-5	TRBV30	CAWSVPTTGGLETQYF
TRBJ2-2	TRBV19	CASSINAGELFF
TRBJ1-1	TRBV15	CATSRDWAKAFF
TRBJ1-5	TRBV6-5	CASSRGQGINQPQHF
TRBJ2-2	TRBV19	CASSSWATGELFF
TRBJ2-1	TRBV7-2	CASSVRTGRSYNEQFF
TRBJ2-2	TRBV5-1	CASSLVAGELFF
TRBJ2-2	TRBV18	CASSRDRANTGELFF
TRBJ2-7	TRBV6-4	CASRPDDGQKSTYEQYF
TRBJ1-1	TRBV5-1	CASSLGTGLGNTEAFF
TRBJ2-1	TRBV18	CASSPPGDSYNEQFF
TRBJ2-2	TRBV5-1	CASSPPMGHPTNTGELFF
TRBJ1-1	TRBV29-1	CSVSSGLNTEAFF
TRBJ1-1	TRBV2	CASSDHRENTEAFF
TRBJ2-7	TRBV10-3	CAIKELQREGYEQYF
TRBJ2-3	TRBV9	CASSVEGITPSTDTQYF
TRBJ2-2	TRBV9	CASSVSGTGAGELFF
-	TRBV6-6	CASSRTGGWSEQYF
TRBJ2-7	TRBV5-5	CASSQEGYEQYF
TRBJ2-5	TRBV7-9	CASSLIETQYF
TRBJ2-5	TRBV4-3	CASSQSLARQETQYF
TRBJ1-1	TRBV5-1	CASSFWGNTEAFF
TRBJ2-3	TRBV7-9	CASSPPGVLSTQYF
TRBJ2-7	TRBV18	CASSRLGQERNEQYF
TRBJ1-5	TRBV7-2	CASSLTRNQPQHF
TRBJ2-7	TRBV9	CASSVGDRGGDEQYF